The clone carrying this T cell receptor (beta chain) was picked up one time. RNA transcripts were the source from which TCR beta CDR3 regions were amplified. In the first round, RT-PCR was carried out with HTBI primers, and a multiplex PCR formed the second round. Via MiXCR, TCRdb re-called the multiplex PCR reads, giving one row per CDR3 protein. Here the sample spans hundreds of thousands of distinct CDR3 sequences, more than 40% being singletons. The sample belongs to a study of Graves' ophthalmopathy and Graves' hyperthyroidism. Per germline, CDR1 SGHVT and CDR2 SQSDAQ. CDR3 size: 22 residues. Trimming stripped 6 bases from V and 11 bases from J, with 46 bases between.

This sequence was found in an adult man with Graves' ophthalmopathy. The specimen sequenced was peripheral blood. This sequence joins TRBV7-4 and TRBJ2-5; D is possibly TRBD2 (5 bases). The CDR3 DNA reads as TGTGCCAGCAGTTTAATAATGTTGGGCCTCCCCCGTGATGGGAAGTCTCCGAGGGAGCAGTACTTC. Translating gives CASSLIMLGLPRDGKSPREQYF. The full variable domain, rest sourced from reference TRBV7-4 and TRBJ2-5, is GAGVSQSPRYKVAKRGRDVALRCDSISGHVTLYWYRQTLGQGSEVLTYSQSDAQRDKSGRPSGRFSAERPERSVSTLKIQRTEQGDSAVYLCASSLIMLGLPRDGKSPREQYFGPGTRLLVL.